The rows below give T cell receptor beta chains drawn from one sample of a study of blood T cell repertoires in COVID-19. The method was immunoSEQ multiplex PCR; TCRdb's version includes in-frame clones alone and lacks a portion of them. This repertoire shows fewer than 250,000 clones, 70% to 85% found once; its top ten account for about 3.5%. The sequencing input was PBMCs or T cells enriched from blood (not recorded which). The receptors come from a woman younger than 45 who had recovered from COVID-19. Each CDR3 is given with its conserved first and last residue. A D gene is named only where the DNA matches it firmly. Size is stated for part of the rows, as once, few or many counts, or as a class when the clone is expanded.

v_gene	d_gene	j_gene	abundance	CDR3aa	CDR3nt
TRBV18	TRBD1	TRBJ2-3	.	CASSPPGQGHTDTQYF	TGTGCCAGCTCACCTCCGGGACAGGGACACACAGATACGCAGTATTTT
TRBV11-2	.	TRBJ2-6	.	CASSLRGSTMIGANVLTF	TGTGCCAGCAGCTTGAGGGGGAGTACAATGATCGGGGCCAACGTCCTGACTTTC
TRBV5-1	TRBD2	TRBJ2-3	.	CASRSAGYTDTQYF	TGCGCCAGCAGGTCAGCGGGGTACACAGATACGCAGTATTTT
TRBV19	.	TRBJ2-3	once	CASLDGRGTDTQYF	TGTGCCAGTTTGGATGGGCGGGGCACAGATACGCAGTATTTT
TRBV28	.	TRBJ1-2	.	CASRLLQGYGYTF	TGTGCCAGCAGATTACTACAGGGATATGGCTACACCTTC
TRBV2	TRBD1	TRBJ2-2	.	CASSPGQGGTGELFF	TGTGCCAGCAGTCCGGGACAGGGTGGCACCGGGGAGCTGTTTTTT
TRBV7-2	.	TRBJ1-1	.	CASSLVREQAFF	TGTGCCAGCAGCTTAGTTAGGGAGCAGGCTTTCTTT
TRBV28	TRBD2	TRBJ2-5	once	CASSLAGGQETQYF	TGTGCCAGCAGTTTGGCGGGAGGCCAAGAGACCCAGTACTTC
TRBV19	.	TRBJ2-1	few	CASSIDQAGGGYNEQFF	TGTGCCAGTAGTATAGATCAGGCAGGGGGAGGTTACAATGAGCAGTTCTTC
TRBV19	.	TRBJ1-3	.	CASRNYGSSGNTIYF	TGTGCCAGTAGGAATTACGGGAGCTCTGGAAACACCATATATTTT
TRBV10-1	.	TRBJ2-1	.	CASSERGNPYNEQFF	TGCGCCAGCAGTGAGAGGGGGAACCCCTACAATGAGCAGTTCTTC
TRBV13	.	TRBJ2-3	.	CASSSRGDTQYF	TGTGCCAGCAGCTCCCGAGGGGATACGCAGTATTTT
TRBV15	TRBD1	TRBJ1-2	.	CATSQGARYGYTF	TGTGCCACCAGTCAGGGGGCGCGTTATGGCTACACCTTC
TRBV15	.	TRBJ2-2	.	CATRGGRDTGELFF	TGTGCCACCAGGGGGGGACGGGACACCGGGGAGCTGTTTTTT
TRBV6-5	TRBD2	TRBJ2-3	.	CASSPWTSGVDTQYF	TGTGCCAGCAGTCCCTGGACTAGCGGGGTTGATACGCAGTATTTT
TRBV27	TRBD1	TRBJ1-2	.	CASSLTGSYGYTF	TGTGCCAGCAGTTTGACAGGGTCCTATGGCTACACCTTC
TRBV10-3	TRBD1	TRBJ2-3	.	CAISPGTGSTDTQYF	TGTGCCATCAGCCCCGGGACAGGGTCCACAGATACGCAGTATTTT
TRBV6-5	TRBD1	TRBJ1-5	few	CASNQGAGQPQHF	TGTGCCAGCAATCAGGGGGCAGGTCAGCCCCAGCATTTT
TRBV7-9	.	TRBJ1-3	.	CASSFNSPMLRNTIYF	TGTGCCAGCAGCTTCAACAGCCCGATGCTAAGAAACACCATATATTTT
TRBV3-1/TRBV3-2	TRBD2	TRBJ2-7	.	CASSQASGRTYEQYF	TGTGCCAGCAGCCAGGCTAGCGGGAGGACCTACGAGCAGTACTTC
TRBV7-6	.	TRBJ2-1	.	CASSLEVGPRNEQFF	TGTGCCAGCAGCTTAGAGGTGGGGCCCAGGAATGAGCAGTTCTTC
TRBV13	.	TRBJ1-6	.	CASSLFGSNSPLHF	TGTGCCAGCAGCCTTTTTGGCAGTAATTCACCCCTCCACTTT
TRBV5-6	.	TRBJ1-5	.	CASSLFRPPGGQPQHF	TGTGCCAGCAGCTTGTTCCGGCCCCCCGGCGGTCAGCCCCAGCATTTT
TRBV15	TRBD2	TRBJ2-7	.	CATSPGIAGAYEQYF	TGTGCCACCAGTCCCGGGATAGCGGGAGCCTACGAGCAGTACTTC
TRBV7-9	.	TRBJ2-5	.	CASSPAGAGQETQYF	TGTGCCAGCAGCCCCGCGGGGGCGGGTCAAGAGACCCAGTACTTC
TRBV23-1	TRBD1	TRBJ2-5	.	CASSLGQESLSGETQYF	TGCGCCAGCAGCCTGGGACAGGAATCCCTCTCAGGTGAGACCCAGTACTTC